A single sample gave rise to the 5 T cell receptor beta chains below, sequenced in a study of naive and memory T cell subsets. Both TRBC1 and TRBC2 were covered by a beta constant-region primer of two equimolar oligonucleotides. MiXCR, run by TCRdb on the UMI-ligation and nested PCR reads, gives a single entry per CDR3 protein. The table includes over 20,000 distinct CDR3 sequences, 11% detected once. The sample was central memory CD8+ T cells from blood. The origin of the receptors is a human donor in good health.

This clonotype was picked up a small number of times. The chain is built from TRBV9 and TRBJ2-1; 9 positions match TRBD2. Trimming cost V 2 bases and J 14 bases; bases outside gene matches: 14. In germline, CDR1 is SGDLS, CDR2 YYNGEE. The CDR3 covers 15 residues. The CDR3 protein is CASSVSGTSTKGEFF. In nucleotides, the CDR3 is TGTGCCAGCAGCGTCTCCGGGACTAGCACAAAGGGGGAGTTCTTC.

This clonotype was recorded at least ten times. The rearrangement uses TRBV10-3 and TRBJ2-1; 8 nucleotides line up with TRBD2. Trimming cost V 11 bases and J 10 bases; bases outside gene matches: 7. The CDR3 covers 11 residues. CDR1 and CDR2 (germline): ENHRY, SYGVKD. The CDR3 here is CAVGAGVEQFF. CDR3 in DNA: TGTGCCGTCGGAGCGGGAGTGGAGCAGTTCTTC.

The rearrangement links TRBV15 to TRBJ1-4; the D is unclear. Germline assignment: CDR1 LNHNV and CDR2 YYDKDF (reference sequence). The CDR3 spans 15 residues. V lost 0 bases and J 7 bases, leaving 12 bases between the germline ends. The CDR3 reads CATSRDLSQVEKLFF. CDR3 nucleotide sequence: TGTGCCACCAGCAGAGATCTTTCGCAGGTTGAAAAACTGTTTTTT.

This clonotype appeared many times. The chain uses TRBV10-3 and TRBJ2-7; 7 bases align to TRBD2. V lost 9 bases to trimming and J lost 3 bases; unmatched junction nucleotides: 8. The CDR3 runs to 13 residues. Looked up from germline, CDR1 is ENHRY and CDR2 is SYGVKD. CDR3: CAMRSGNNYEQYF. CDR3 DNA: TGTGCCATGCGAAGCGGGAATAACTACGAGCAGTACTTC.

Only a few counts were recorded for this clonotype. This rearrangement joins TRBV2 to TRBJ2-7, with 12 bases fitting TRBD2. Per germline, CDR1 SNHLY and CDR2 FYNNEI. The CDR3 sequence is 19 residues long. The trim removed 2 bases at V and 4 bases at J, leaving 15 bases unmatched. CDR3 amino acids: CASSESPAPTSGRTYEQYF. Written as DNA, the CDR3 is TGTGCCAGCAGTGAATCCCCGGCCCCGACTAGCGGGAGAACTTACGAGCAGTACTTC.